These 6 T cell receptor beta chains originate from one sample sequenced in a study of T-cell memory formation after mild COVID-19. TCRdb redid the calling of the 5' RACE reads with MiXCR, one entry per CDR3 protein. The repertoire holds about 340,000 distinct CDR3 sequences, around 15% seen once, with under 25% in the top ten. Sample: PBMCs or a T cell subset sorted from them (not recorded which). The receptors were gathered from a man between 18 and 29 years old who had mild COVID-19 (a few samples of this study predate the infection). Cell type and time point are not known.

The chain uses TRBV20-1 and TRBJ2-1, with D possibly being TRBD2 (6 bases). This CDR3 has 15 amino acids. Germline-derived CDR1 and CDR2 are DFQATT and SNEGSKA (reference sequence). Deletions cut 0 bases from V and 10 bases from J, with 19 bases between. This CDR3 is CSARDRTSPIREQFF. CDR3 nucleotide sequence: TGCAGTGCTAGAGATCGAACTAGCCCCATCCGGGAGCAGTTCTTC.

This clonotype was detected a few times. The chain has TRBV15 and TRBJ2-7; TRBD1 is a possible D gene (5 bases). In germline, CDR1 is LNHNV, CDR2 YYDKDF (reference sequence). This CDR3 contains 15 residues. The V and J ends lost 1 base and 4 bases respectively, with 14 bases between them. The CDR3 loop reads CATSRVETAKYEQYF. CDR3 in DNA: TGTGCCACCAGCAGAGTAGAGACAGCGAAATACGAGCAGTACTTC.

The CDR3 DNA follows: TGTGCCAGCTCAGACCCCCGATTTTGGGGTTCTGGGGCCAACGTCCTGACTTTC. Amino acids: CASSDPRFWGSGANVLTF. V gene TRBV18 combines with J gene TRBJ2-6; D is ambiguous. V shed 5 bases and J shed 1 base, with 18 bases lying between them. Germline CDR1 reads KGHSH; CDR2 reads LQKENI. The CDR3 has 18 residues.

For the CDR3, the DNA is TGCGCCAGCAGCCAAGGGGCGGGACAGGACAATCAGCCCCAGCATTTT. It codes for CASSQGAGQDNQPQHF. The V call is TRBV4-1, the J call TRBJ1-5, with 8 nucleotides matching TRBD1. The V gene end was trimmed by 1 base and the J gene end by 3 bases; junction bases not matched to a gene: 5. The CDR3 runs 16 residues. The germline V gene encodes CDR1 MGHRA and CDR2 YSYEKL.

The CDR3 loop reads CASSLTPGVAETQYF. The DNA for the CDR3 is TGTGCCAGCAGCTTAACGCCAGGGGTCGCAGAGACCCAGTACTTC. The rearrangement uses TRBV7-3 and TRBJ2-5, with D perhaps matching TRBD1 (6 bases). The CDR3 sequence is 15 residues long. The V gene lost 0 bases and the J gene lost 4 bases, with 12 bases spanning the gap. Germline CDR1 is SGHTA and CDR2 is FQGTGA. The variable domain in full, completed from reference TRBV7-3 and TRBJ2-5, reads GAGVSQTPSNKVTEKGKYVELRCDPISGHTALYWYRQSLGQGPEFLIYFQGTGAADDSGLPNDRFFAVRPEGSVSTLKIQRTERGDSAVYLCASSLTPGVAETQYFGPGTRLLVL.

The CDR3 bases are TGCAGTTTATTACAGCTTGCCTCACCCCTCCACTTT. It codes for CSLLQLASPLHF. The V call is TRBV20-1, the J call TRBJ1-6, with D uncertain. V was shortened by 8 bases and J by 10 bases, with 15 bases between the two germline ends. The CDR3 runs 12 residues. Looked up from germline, CDR1 is DFQATT and CDR2 is SNEGSKA (reference sequence).